The clone carrying this TCR beta chain was recorded many times. Its antigen is as yet unknown. The library was designed around alpha chains, so this beta chain is a stray read whose abundance carries little weight. This sample was included in a study of spatial heterogeneity in lung cancer. Study-wide context: On average, each unique TCR and UMI combination appeared more than ten times in raw reads. Findings of the study overall: How many expanded intratumoral alpha and beta TCRs were present tracked the tumor mutation count, which was a count of nonsynonymous mutations.

Germline assignment: CDR1 ENHRY and CDR2 SYGVKD. V lost 6 bases and J lost 4, with 12 bases in between. The CDR3 spans 13 residues. TCR cDNA molecules each had a unique molecular identifier. TCRdb fed the 5' RACE reads into MiXCR, producing one record per CDR3 protein. The sample contains approximately 12,000 distinct CDR3 sequences, roughly 5.5% of which appear only once. The time point denotes: sample taken at primary tumor resection. The roughly 79 donors had untreated early-stage non-small cell lung cancer. Whole RNA, which was extracted from tumor, nontumor lung tissue or frozen PBMC, was sequenced without any cell sorting.

The chain links TRBV10-3 to TRBJ2-5, with D possibly TRBD2 on 6 matching bases. This receptor was identified in a male donor with early-stage non-small cell lung cancer. Sequences were derived from lung tumor tissue, sampled at surgery. The DNA for the CDR3 is TGTGCCATCAGCCCAGGAGGGGCAGAGACCCAGTACTTC. Protein: CAISPGGAETQYF.